The source of this T cell receptor beta chain is a study of cytomegalovirus exposure and HLA in healthy donors (dated by TCRdb to the late 2010s). Looking at the study overall: In an earlier analysis of 587 of the donors, 250 to 350 Gb of sequence data and 90 million to 120 million unique TCR beta sequences from 150 million to 200 million T cells were reported. The genetic ancestry cluster associated with self-reported Caucasian donors included about 81% of the 350 to 500 genotyped donors. Because of strong linkage in the cohort, a few DR-DQ haplotypes were treated as single units for association and clustering. The study profiled the T cell repertoires of about 720 subjects by immunosequencing and related them to cytomegalovirus serostatus. Donor age, sex, ethnicity and CMV serostatus were compiled alongside the repertoire data. Every discovery cohort repertoire had been produced on one sequencing platform. To predict cytomegalovirus infection status, the study brought together high-throughput TCR immunosequencing, statistical association of individual TCRs with disease status, and machine learning. A later analysis re-analyzed previously published TCR beta repertoires from several hundred donors and added high-resolution HLA genotyping to study TCR occurrence patterns. Besides the first cohort of around 700 subjects, a separate validation cohort made up of over a hundred different subjects was used. The aim of the study was to test whether cataloging public T cell receptors could identify signatures of past pathogen exposure. Among almost 400 genotyped donors of the cohort, an average of approximately 250,000 unique TCR beta nucleotide sequences were sequenced per donor, roughly a sixth of them non-productive. The number of donors typed differed by locus, with 629-630 for A, B, C, DRB1 and DQB1, 522 for DQA1, 600 to 610 for DPA1, and some 440 for DPB1. A later genetic analysis took genome-wide SNP genotypes for about three fifths of the 666 donors and used that subset as a discovery cohort. HLA typing included class I and class II loci at four-digit resolution. An earlier analysis of several hundred of the donors used high-throughput TCR beta sequencing to judge whether each TCR beta V gene segment behaved as functional or pseudogenic. An early release covering some 640 HLA-typed donors comprised 300 to 350 gigabases of sequencing data and 65 million to 100 million unique TCR sequences. The later analysis used no new phenotypic data to find candidate immune exposures, relying instead on TCR beta sequences and their occurrence across donors. General study outcomes and caveats: A cluster of highly shared sequence variants was judged likely to represent a technical artifact of the sequencing pipeline. The classifier was reported to diagnose cytomegalovirus status with high specificity and sensitivity in both the original cohort and the validation cohort. In the study, 150 to 200 TCR beta chains were listed as associated with cytomegalovirus. Because HLA typing was missing for some donors at each locus, association tests included only the typed subset. Roughly 17 rarely observed V segments, including chromosome 9 orphons, were excluded from the earlier analysis of 550 to 700 of the donors because counts were too low. Most CMV-associated TCR beta chains appeared to be HLA-restricted in a later analysis, and the HLA associations seemed to be driven largely by CMV exposure. When HLA alleles, especially DR and DQ, strongly co-occurred, attributing TCR associations to individual alleles was difficult. The cohort was sequenced for TCR beta chains only, and without alpha or paired-chain data the features that could be detected were limited. A further reported finding was that TCR beta sequences accurately predicted the HLA-A and HLA-B alleles for most subjects in the first cohort. Several of the top co-occurrence clusters appeared to be linked to parvovirus B19, influenza, CMV and Epstein-Barr virus, according to a later analysis. In a later analysis, HLA-associated TCR beta chains were found to be more clonally expanded and to have lower generation probabilities than equally common non-associated chains. The authors suggested that the approach could potentially be extended to other disease states and immunological phenotypes. In vitro tests confirmed that a few of the cytomegalovirus-associated TCR beta chains recognize cytomegalovirus antigens. Compared with the roughly 600-donor mean, donors in an Asian-associated ancestry cluster had fewer N-insertions in productive TCRs, according to a later genetic analysis. Because the 87-base-pair reads could not distinguish some IMGT-functional V segments, including TRBV6-2 and TRBV6-3, those segments were excluded. Specific HLA alleles were associated with over 15,000 TCR beta sequences at a false discovery rate of 0.05 in a later analysis. Sequencing depth was assumed to be roughly uniform across donors in the presence/absence analyses, though that assumption may not hold. Correlated functional status among segregating V segments might reflect linkage disequilibrium, but an unknown experimental factor could not be ruled out. In a later analysis, TCR association rates were found to vary across HLA loci, with the most associated TCRs seen for DRB1 alleles and the fewest for HLA-C alleles. V-gene and J-gene trimming of TCR beta chains was associated with a missense DCLRE1C variant in a later genetic analysis, and the association was replicated in an independent cohort. Broadly in line with IMGT annotations, most TCR beta V segments showed up in productive rearrangements about 87% or about 30% of the time in an earlier analysis of 587 of the donors. For the cohort, immune exposure information was limited to CMV serostatus. While some public TCRs were present in many individuals, most TCR sequences turned up only very rarely across donors.

At the junction V is shortened by 2 bases and J by 3 bases, with 7 bases in between. From a lookup of the germline V gene, CDR1 and CDR2 are MNHNS and SASEGT. The CDR3 goes from the cysteine to the phenylalanine over 13 residues. Only the CDR3 portion is preserved as DNA: 39 bases, with reading frame beginning at the first base. As regards this clone: The antigen it recognizes is unknown. Base qualities are not provided; no much larger clone lies one nucleotide away.

Libraries were made using the immunoSEQ multiplex PCR assay. A mixture of 60 forward primers for TCR Vbeta segments and 13 reverse primers for TCR Jbeta segments was used in the multiplex PCR. A multiplex PCR assay on genomic DNA amplified the CDR3 region of rearranged TCR beta genes. Amplified TCR beta libraries were sequenced as 87-base-pair reads on the Illumina HiSeq System. The paper's data handling went like this. In a later analysis, tens of millions of unique TCR beta chains were counted across the roughly 670 repertoires, and around 10 million of these chains were shared by at least two donors. To remove PCR and sequencing errors, raw reads were error-corrected and collapsed into unique sequences using a nearest-neighbor algorithm that merged closely related sequences. CDR3 sequences were aligned to IMGT reference sequences to assign V, D and J gene segments. For a sequence to be retained, a match of at least six nucleotides to both a V gene segment and a J gene segment was required. A rearrangement counted as productive if the CDR3 had no stop codons and remained in frame with V and J, and every other rearrangement counted as non-productive. CDR3 was defined by IMGT convention, running from the second conserved V-encoded cysteine to the conserved J-encoded phenylalanine. The earlier analysis of fewer than 700 of the donors excluded sequences that lacked an unambiguous match to a single V gene segment. An earlier analysis of about 600 of the donors called V segments functional above 56.7% productive rearrangements and segregating when the between-donor standard deviation exceeded 5%. To diagnose cytomegalovirus status from the catalog of TCR beta chain sequences, a statistical classification framework was built. V and J gene assignment, in a later analysis, came from comparing TCR nucleotide sequences with IMGT/GENE-DB human TR gene sequences. Using the TCRdist pipeline, a later analysis assigned CDR3 sequences along with most-parsimonious VDJ recombination scenarios. In a later analysis, each TCR beta chain was defined by its CDR3 amino acid sequence together with its V-gene family, and reads lacking a unique V-gene family were excluded. As a way to deal with suspected cross-contamination and a sequencing artifact, a later analysis dropped more than 500 nucleotide sequences that were highly shared and had low generation probability. For each public chain, a later analysis derived a clonal expansion index from normalized ranks of inferred template counts within each repertoire. In a later analysis, generation probabilities were computed using a VDJ recombination model fitted to out-of-frame rearrangements, and the results were checked against IGoR. Hypergeometric tests were used in a later analysis to score TCR-TCR, TCR-HLA and TCR-CMV co-occurrence, with a repertoire-size bias correction applied to the TCR pairs. A later analysis estimated false discovery rates by permuting HLA or CMV assignments 20 times. In a later analysis, co-occurring TCRs were grouped using DBSCAN, and TCRdist sequence similarity was added for clustering within HLA-allele-positive subsets. For co-occurrence clustering, repertoires with fewer than 30,000 or more than 120,000 public chains were excluded, along with 4 to 6 repertoires with anomalous nucleotide sharing. Here the immuneACCESS table is served through TCRdb, limited to in-frame sequences with V and J called. Missing clones are a known gap in these copies; in checked studies unresolved V genes cover under half, and the rest lacks a known reason. That table is the source of V, J and clone size, and D and trimming were worked out from the DNA. The sample table lists around 100,000 clones, around 64% of them with a count of one. About 2.2% of the sample lies in the top ten.

The cohort was made up of 500 to 850 healthy bone marrow donors. All cohort members were sampled while nominally healthy, although unrecorded immune exposures were likely present. The donor was CMV seronegative and was included in the group of hundreds of seronegative cohort members. A peripheral blood sample was collected from each donor, and TCR beta sequencing was performed on peripheral blood mononuclear cells. The Qiagen DNeasy Blood Extraction Kit was used to extract genomic DNA from the blood cell samples. The sequencing input was PBMCs. This sequence uses TRBV6-1 and TRBJ1-2, with no reliable assignment of the D segment. This sequence originates from a woman in her 30s in good health and CMV-seronegative. The CDR3 corresponds to CASSEWQDYGYTF. DNA sequence: TGTGCCAGCAGTGAATGGCAGGACTATGGCTACACCTTC.